The 2 T cell receptor beta chains reported below all come from one sample, sequenced in a study of T cell responses to AZD1222 COVID-19 vaccine. Sequencing was performed with immunoSEQ multiplex PCR; in TCRdb, only in-frame clones are kept and a portion is missing. The repertoire holds 90,000 or so clones, with more than 70% as singletons. The source was peripheral blood, collected on day 0 of AZD1222 vaccination. The receptors were sampled from an adult in good health.

In this sample, this clone turned up once. A junction boundary mismatches the germline segment, possibly from a read error. The genes are TRBV11-2 and TRBJ1-4; no definite D call. Per germline, CDR1 SGHAT and CDR2 FQNNGV. CDR3 size: 15 residues. The CDR3 coding sequence is TGTGCCAGCAGGTTAGGTCTGGGCCCTAATGAAAAACTGTTTTTT. It is translated as CASRLGLGPNEKLFF.

Note on this clone: The same CDR3 can be traced to other DNA sequences in this sample. The chain recombines TRBV6-5 with TRBJ1-2; D is perhaps TRBD1 (5 bases). Deletions cut 2 bases from V and 8 bases from J, with 12 bases between. The CDR3 sequence is 13 residues long. Germline CDR1 reads MNHEY; CDR2 reads SVGAGI. The CDR3 nucleotides read TGTGCCAGCAGTTACGGTGGGGGATACGGCTACACCTTC. This encodes CASSYGGGYGYTF.